This paragraph reports one T cell receptor (beta chain). Antigen specificity is unknown. V lost 5 bases to trimming and J lost 1 base; unmatched junction nucleotides: 3. The germline gives CDR1 SEHNR, CDR2 FQNEAQ (reference sequence). CDR3 length: 16 amino acids. RNA transcripts were the template for amplifying TCR beta CDR3 regions. The primer set for the first-round RT-PCR of the TCR CDR3 was HTBI. TCRdb re-derived calls from the multiplex PCR reads in MiXCR, one entry per CDR3 protein. The sample has about 420,000 distinct CDR3 sequences; roughly an eighth are singletons. Clinicians diagnosed patients from clinical symptoms, serum thyroxine and TRAb, thyroid ultrasound and orbital computed tomography. This record comes from a study of T cells in Graves' hyperthyroidism and ophthalmopathy. Regarding the study as a whole: Separating ophthalmopathy from stable hyperthyroidism was achieved by a 13 V-J model. It was a median approximately 6.9 months before onset that the model predicted ophthalmopathy.

The chain couples TRBV7-9 to TRBJ2-6; 9 positions agree with TRBD1. Sequenced: blood. The sequence was collected from a young woman with Graves' hyperthyroidism. CDR3 nucleotides: TGTGCCAGCAGCCGGACAGGGGAATCTGGGGCCAACGTCCTGACTTTC. Translating it yields CASSRTGESGANVLTF.